This entry describes one TCR beta chain. V was shortened by 3 bases and J by 6 bases, with 17 bases between the two germline ends. CDR1 is KGHDR and CDR2 is SFDVKD in the germline V gene. The CDR3 consists of 15 residues. These data are taken from a study of control samples from healthy donors and cancer patients. Produced via immunoSEQ multiplex PCR; TCRdb's table is partial and in-frame only. There are 55,000 to 90,000 clones in the sample; over 75% occur only once, and roughly 28% lies in the top ten. The J gene is TRBJ2-7, the V gene TRBV24-1; perhaps TRBD2 as D (6 bases). The TCR comes from a middle-aged man in good health. The material sequenced was blood. CDR3 in amino acids: CATSDPPGRSSEQYF. CDR3 nucleotides: TGTGCCACCAGTGATCCCCCCGGGAGAAGTTCCGAGCAGTACTTC.